These 11 T cell receptor beta chains came from one sample sequenced in a study of cytomegalovirus exposure and HLA in healthy donors. A multiplex PCR was run with 60 Vbeta primers and 13 Jbeta primers. The method was immunoSEQ multiplex PCR; TCRdb's version includes in-frame clones alone and lacks a portion of them. The top ten hold under 7.5% of the sample, which has around 180,000 clones, under 90% seen once. Sequencing was carried out using PBMCs. These receptors were taken from a man aged 30 to 45 in good health and CMV-seropositive.

The DNA for the CDR3 is TGTGCCAGCTCACGCCCGGGACTAGTCCCAGATACGCAGTATTTT. This encodes CASSRPGLVPDTQYF. The chain couples TRBV18 to TRBJ2-3; 8 bases line up with TRBD2. The CDR3 runs 15 residues. Germline CDR1 is KGHSH and CDR2 is LQKENI. V was pared by 4 bases and J by 4 bases, with 7 bases of the junction left unmatched.

The chain joins TRBV19 to TRBJ2-7, with TRBD2 identical over 9 bases. The CDR3 covers 16 residues. Looked up from germline, CDR1 is LNHDA and CDR2 is SQIVND (reference sequence). J lost 2 bases, V lost 3 bases, and 8 bases had no gene match. CDR3 DNA: TGTGCCAGTAGTATCGGGGGCCTAGCGGGAACCTACGAGCAGTACTTC. Its protein is CASSIGGLAGTYEQYF.

J is TRBJ2-7 and V is TRBV15; TRBD1 matches 8 bases. The V gene end was trimmed by 5 bases and the J gene end by 2 bases; junction bases not matched to a gene: 8. The V gene's germline CDR1 is LNHNV and CDR2 YYDKDF (reference sequence). The CDR3 runs to 15 residues. CDR3 region: CATSLKGTGTYEQYF. In DNA, the CDR3 is TGTGCCACCAGCCTGAAGGGGACAGGAACCTACGAGCAGTACTTC. The full variable domain, completed using reference TRBV15 and TRBJ2-7, is DAMVIQNPRYQVTQFGKPVTLSCSQTLNHNVMYWYQQKSSQAPKLLFHYYDKDFNNEADTPDNFQSRRPNTSFCFLDIRSPGLGDTAMYLCATSLKGTGTYEQYFGPGTRLTVT.

CDR3 sequence (DNA): TGTGCCAGCAGCGTATCGGACACTGAAGCTTTCTTT. The encoded protein is CASSVSDTEAFF. The rearrangement joins TRBV9 to TRBJ1-1; D remains unclear. Per germline, CDR1 SGDLS and CDR2 YYNGEE. Trimming took 1 base from V and 3 from J, leaving 4 bases between them. This CDR3 has 12 amino acids.

V usage is TRBV5-1 and J usage is TRBJ1-1; the match to TRBD1 covers 7 bases. Germline V gene sequence: CDR1 SGHRS, CDR2 YFSETQ. V was pared by 4 bases and J by 3 bases, with 6 bases of the junction left unmatched. The CDR3 totals 14 residues. DNA for the CDR3: TGCGCCAGCAGCGGGGACAGTGTTGACACTGAAGCTTTCTTT. This codes for CASSGDSVDTEAFF.

This chain joins TRBV7-9 and TRBJ2-3, with 11 positions matching TRBD2. The CDR3 is made up of 17 amino acids. Losses at the gene ends were 0 bases for V and 1 base for J; bases not matched to a gene: 3. The germline V gene encodes CDR1 SEHNR and CDR2 FQNEAQ (reference sequence). CDR3 bases: TGTGCCAGCAGCTTAGCTCTAGCGGGGGGACGCACAGATACGCAGTATTTT. It is translated as CASSLALAGGRTDTQYF.

The chain recombines TRBV28 with TRBJ1-3; no clear D. V dropped 8 bases and J dropped 0 bases, with 11 bases sitting between them. CDR1 and CDR2 (germline): MDHEN, SYDVKM. This CDR3 contains 14 residues. CDR3 bases: TGTGCCAGCCATTCTGGGAGCTCTGGAAACACCATATATTTT. This translates into CASHSGSSGNTIYF.

The chain is built from TRBV19 and TRBJ2-1; the match to TRBD2 covers 15 bases. V was clipped by 5 bases and J by 0 bases; unmatched bases: 8. This CDR3 contains 19 residues. Germline CDR1 LNHDA, CDR2 SQIVND (reference sequence). CDR3 in amino acids: CASSFGLAGGRSSYNEQFF. The CDR3 nucleotides are TGTGCCAGTAGTTTCGGACTAGCGGGAGGGCGGAGCTCCTACAATGAGCAGTTCTTC.

A single count supports this clone. The chain links TRBV4-1 to TRBJ2-7; the D gene is possibly TRBD1 (5 bases). The CDR3 is made up of 16 amino acids. CDR1 MGHRA and CDR2 YSYEKL come from the germline V gene. The germline V and J ends were trimmed by 0 bases and 2 bases, with 14 bases remaining between them. CDR3 sequence reads: CASSQDQTRVAYEQYF. The CDR3 DNA sequence: TGCGCCAGCAGCCAAGATCAGACCAGGGTTGCCTACGAGCAGTACTTC.

The chain combines TRBV5-1 with TRBJ2-2; TRBD2 matches at 7 bases. The CDR3 is 17 residues long. The germline CDR1 and CDR2 sequences are SGHRS and YFSETQ. The trim removed 7 bases at V and 5 bases at J, leaving 17 bases unmatched. DNA of the CDR3: TGCGCCAGCCAAGAACTACCGGGACTACAAGCTACCGGGGAGCTGTTTTTT. Its protein is CASQELPGLQATGELFF.

The rearrangement uses TRBV7-2 and TRBJ2-7; 14 nucleotides agree with TRBD2. The germline gives CDR1 SGHTA, CDR2 FQGNSA. Germline trimming cut 2 bases from V and 7 bases from J; bases unmatched to any gene: 7. The CDR3 length is 16 residues. CDR3 in amino acids: CASSLLGLAGGGEQYF. The CDR3 DNA reads TGTGCCAGCAGCTTACTCGGACTAGCGGGAGGCGGGGAGCAGTACTTC. The full variable domain, rest sourced from reference TRBV7-2 and TRBJ2-7, is GAGVSQSPSNKVTEKGKDVELRCDPISGHTALYWYRQSLGQGLEFLIYFQGNSAPDKSGLPSDRFSAERTGGSVSTLTIQRTQQEDSAVYLCASSLLGLAGGGEQYFGPGTRLTVT.